The 8 T cell receptor beta chains below come from one sample, sequenced in a study of neurological immune-mediated disorders. TCRdb passed the 5' RACE reads through MiXCR, listing each CDR3 protein once. The profile shows 70,000 or so distinct CDR3 sequences, 2.5% to 3.5% of them singletons. Sample: PBMCs. These receptors were taken from a woman in her fifties or sixties with multiple sclerosis.

This clonotype was counted ten times or more. The chain joins TRBV12-3 or TRBV12-4 to TRBJ1-3; D not resolved. Between the trimmed V and J ends, which lost 5 bases and 4 bases, there was a span of 21 bases. This CDR3 has 17 amino acids. The CDR3 coding sequence is TGTGCCAGCAGTCCCCGACTAGGGATGTCCCCCGGAAACACCATATATTTT. Translated, it gives CASSPRLGMSPGNTIYF.

This clonotype was recorded at least ten times. A junction boundary mismatches the germline segment, possibly from a read error. This chain links TRBV7-2 with TRBJ2-5, with D maybe TRBD2 (5 bases). Germline V lookup: CDR1 SGHTA, CDR2 FQGNSA. This CDR3 is 12 amino acids long. For the CDR3, the DNA is TGTGCCAGCAGCTTAGTACCCCTAGCCTTGAACTTC. This codes for CASSLVPLALNF.

This clonotype came up many times. This rearrangement joins TRBV7-2 to TRBJ2-7; 14 positions match TRBD2. CDR3 length: 15 amino acids. Losses at the gene ends were 5 bases for V and 5 bases for J; bases not matched to a gene: 5. Germline V gives CDR1 SGHTA, CDR2 FQGNSA. CDR3 DNA: TGTGCCAGCAGCCCGACTAGCGGGAGGGCGAACGAGCAGTACTTC. The encoded protein is CASSPTSGRANEQYF.

This clonotype appeared many times. The rearrangement uses TRBV12-5 and TRBJ2-7; 10 nucleotides agree with TRBD1. The CDR3 totals 15 residues. Losses at the gene ends were 5 bases for V and 5 bases for J; bases not matched to a gene: 9. CDR1 and CDR2 from the germline V gene are LGHNT and FRNRAP. The CDR3 loop reads CASGKGDRGLDEQYF. The CDR3 region has the DNA TGTGCTAGTGGTAAAGGGGACAGGGGCCTCGACGAGCAGTACTTC.

Ten or more counts support this clonotype. The chain employs TRBV18 and TRBJ2-3; either TRBD1 or TRBD2 may fit D (5 bases each). The CDR3 extends over 16 amino acids. Trimming stripped 1 base from V and 4 bases from J, with 15 bases between. Germline values: CDR1 KGHSH, CDR2 LQKENI. DNA for the CDR3: TGTGCCAGCTCACCACAACGTCCGGGGACGGCAGATACGCAGTATTTT. Translating gives CASSPQRPGTADTQYF.

This clonotype was found many times. The rearrangement joins TRBV20-1 to TRBJ1-4, with D tentatively TRBD1 (6 bases). CDR1 and CDR2 (germline): DFQATT, SNEGSKA (reference sequence). The CDR3 has 13 residues. V lost 1 base and J 8 bases, leaving 11 bases between the germline ends. This CDR3 is CSARAGVEEKLFF. The CDR3 DNA reads as TGCAGTGCTAGAGCAGGGGTAGAGGAAAAACTGTTTTTT.

This clonotype was detected many times. The chain couples TRBV5-1 to TRBJ2-2; 13 bases align to TRBD2. From germline, CDR1 is SGHRS and CDR2 YFSETQ. V was pared by 4 bases and J by 7 bases, with 7 bases of the junction left unmatched. CDR3 length: 16 residues. The CDR3 nucleotides are TGCGCCAGCAGCCTCCGGACTAGCGGGAGTGTCGGGGAGCTGTTTTTT. Its protein product is CASSLRTSGSVGELFF.

The rearrangement joins TRBV12-3 or TRBV12-4 to TRBJ2-1; D is possibly TRBD2 (6 bases). Between the trimmed V and J ends, which lost 8 bases and 3 bases, there was a span of 14 bases. There are 14 residues in the CDR3. The CDR3 nucleotides are TGTGCCAGCCTCGGCACTAGCATCTACAATGAGCAGTTCTTC. Translated, it gives CASLGTSIYNEQFF.